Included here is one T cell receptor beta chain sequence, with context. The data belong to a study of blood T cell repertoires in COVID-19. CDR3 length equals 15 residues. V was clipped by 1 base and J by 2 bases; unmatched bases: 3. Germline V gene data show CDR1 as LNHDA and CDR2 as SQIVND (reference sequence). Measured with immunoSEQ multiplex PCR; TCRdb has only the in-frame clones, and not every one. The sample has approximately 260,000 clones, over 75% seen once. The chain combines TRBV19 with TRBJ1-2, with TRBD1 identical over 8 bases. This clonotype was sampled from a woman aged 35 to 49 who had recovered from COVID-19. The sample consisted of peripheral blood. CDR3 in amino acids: CASSIGTGQNYGYTF. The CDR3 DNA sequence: TGTGCCAGTAGTATAGGGACAGGGCAAAACTATGGCTACACCTTC.